The 23 T cell receptor beta chains reported below all come from one sample, sequenced in a study of cytomegalovirus exposure and HLA in healthy donors. The PCR ran on 60 Vbeta and 13 Jbeta primers. Here immunoSEQ multiplex PCR was the method, and the copy in TCRdb shows in-frame clones only, minus some. The sample comprises hundreds of thousands of clones, around four fifths of which are singletons, and over 3.5% rests with the top ten. Sequencing was done on a sample of PBMCs. These TCRs come from a male donor in good health and CMV-seronegative.

The sample holds a few counts of this clone. The chain couples TRBV5-6 to TRBJ1-5; TRBD1 agrees at 9 bases. CDR1 is SGHDT, CDR2 YYEEEE, per germline. Unmatched junction bases numbered 4, after V lost 5 bases and J lost 1 base. The CDR3 covers 15 residues. CDR3 nucleotides: TGTGCCAGCAGTTCCGGGACAGGGAGCAATCAGCCCCAGCATTTT. Its protein product is CASSSGTGSNQPQHF.

The chain has TRBV4-1 and TRBJ2-2, with D perhaps TRBD1 (6 bases). Trimming removed 4 bases from V and 1 base from J, with 16 bases in between. Germline lookup yields CDR1 MGHRA and CDR2 YSYEKL. CDR3 length: 17 amino acids. As DNA, the CDR3 is TGCGCCAGCAGCCTGATAACAGGGCCCCAGAACACCGGGGAGCTGTTTTTT. Amino acids: CASSLITGPQNTGELFF.

The chain has TRBV5-6 and TRBJ1-1; D not certain. Germline V gives CDR1 SGHDT, CDR2 YYEEEE. There are 14 residues in the CDR3. V lost 4 bases, J lost 0 bases, and 10 bases lay in between. The CDR3 DNA reads as TGTGCCAGCAGCGCGAGTCCAATGAACACTGAAGCTTTCTTT. This sequence encodes CASSASPMNTEAFF.

This clone is a singleton in its sample. V is TRBV10-3 and J is TRBJ2-3; D unresolved. The CDR3 covers 14 residues. V gave up 4 bases and J gave up 3 bases, with 11 bases separating them. Germline loops: CDR1 ENHRY, CDR2 SYGVKD. CDR3 sequence reads: CAISATAGTDTQYF. As DNA, the CDR3 is TGTGCCATCAGTGCTACCGCCGGTACAGATACGCAGTATTTT.

V is TRBV2 and J is TRBJ2-1; 7 bases line up with TRBD2. J gave up 2 bases and V 7 bases, and 14 bases lay outside the gene matches. Germline CDR1 is SNHLY and CDR2 is FYNNEI. This CDR3 has 17 residues. CDR3 in DNA: TGTGCCAGCAATACCTTCCGGGGCGGGAGTACCTACAATGAGCAGTTCTTC. It encodes CASNTFRGGSTYNEQFF.

The chain is built from TRBV19 and TRBJ2-7, with D unresolved. Trimming removed 4 bases from V and 0 bases from J, with 7 bases in between. The CDR3 is 13 residues long. Germline CDR1 and CDR2: LNHDA and SQIVND (reference sequence). DNA for the CDR3: TGTGCCAGTAGTAGCGGAAGCTCCTACGAGCAGTACTTC. It specifies CASSSGSSYEQYF.

This sequence joins TRBV7-3 and TRBJ2-5, with D perhaps TRBD2 (6 bases). The DNA end lines up better with TRBJ2-7; the J call may be wrong. Germline CDR1 and CDR2: SGHTA and FQGTGA. CDR3 size: 13 residues. CDR3 coding DNA: TGTGCCAGCAGCTTAACAGCGGGCCACGAGCAGTACTTC. As protein: CASSLTAGHEQYF.

This chain links TRBV7-3 with TRBJ2-3; 8 positions match TRBD1. Germline trimming cut 3 bases from V and 3 bases from J; bases unmatched to any gene: 8. Germline assignment: CDR1 SGHTA and CDR2 FQGTGA. This CDR3 contains 16 residues. The CDR3 coding sequence is TGTGCCAGCAGCTTCCAGGGGGCGCGAAGAACAGATACGCAGTATTTT. It specifies CASSFQGARRTDTQYF.

This chain connects TRBV28 to TRBJ2-1, with TRBD2 matching 7 bases. Germline V gives CDR1 MDHEN, CDR2 SYDVKM. This CDR3 spans 15 amino acids. V lost 8 bases, J lost 3 bases, and 10 bases stayed unmatched. CDR3 amino acids: CASGDTGLLYNEQFF. CDR3 coding DNA: TGTGCCAGCGGGGATACGGGACTACTCTACAATGAGCAGTTCTTC.

The chain uses TRBV9 and TRBJ2-3; D remains unclear. Per the germline V gene, CDR1 is SGDLS and CDR2 is YYNGEE. The CDR3 has 13 amino acids. Trimming pared 1 base from V and 0 bases from J, leaving 3 bases between. CDR3 bases: TGTGCCAGCAGCGTAACTAGCACAGATACGCAGTATTTT. It specifies CASSVTSTDTQYF.

On this clone: This may arise from a read error, as a much more abundant clone is one base away. This chain links TRBV4-1 with TRBJ2-1; 8 nucleotides line up with TRBD2. Germline V gene sequence: CDR1 MGHRA, CDR2 YSYEKL. V was clipped by 7 bases and J by 7 bases; unmatched bases: 12. The CDR3 sequence is 15 residues long. DNA for the CDR3: TGCGCCAGCAAAAGGGAGATGACTAGCGAGAATGAGCAGTTCTTC. This translates into CASKREMTSENEQFF.

The V gene is TRBV5-1, the J gene TRBJ2-5; D not certain. Trimming took 4 bases from V and 1 from J, leaving 11 bases between them. This CDR3 is built from 14 residues. CDR1 SGHRS and CDR2 YFSETQ come from the germline V gene. In nucleotides, the CDR3 is TGCGCCAGCAGCGGAGCCAGCCTCCAAGAGACCCAGTACTTC. Protein sequence: CASSGASLQETQYF.

The CDR3 region is CASSLPFGTPTDRNYGYTF. Here the CDR3 DNA reads TGTGCCAGCAGTTTACCCTTCGGGACACCAACCGATAGGAACTATGGCTACACCTTC. V usage is TRBV27 and J usage is TRBJ1-2, with D possibly matching TRBD1 (6 bases). CDR1 and CDR2 from the germline V gene are MNHEY and SMNVEV (reference sequence). CDR3 length equals 19 residues. V shed 2 bases and J shed 2 bases, with 24 bases lying between them.

This clone was counted many times. The J gene is TRBJ2-6, the V gene TRBV27; tentative D call: TRBD1 (6 bases). CDR3 length equals 16 residues. With 6 bases removed from V and 0 bases from J, the gap between germline ends came to 12 bases. CDR1 MNHEY and CDR2 SMNVEV come from the germline V gene (reference sequence). The CDR3 loop reads CASSRTALSGANVLTF. CDR3 DNA sequence: TGTGCCAGCAGCCGGACAGCTCTCTCTGGGGCCAACGTCCTGACTTTC.

In this sample, this clone turned up a few times. This chain joins TRBV5-4 and TRBJ2-7; no definite D call. The CDR3 is 14 amino acids. CDR1 and CDR2 from the germline V gene are SGHNT and YYREEE (reference sequence). Trimming took 0 bases from V and 3 from J, leaving 10 bases between them. DNA of the CDR3: TGTGCCAGCAGCTTGGAAGAAGAGCACTACGAGCAGTACTTC. Residues: CASSLEEEHYEQYF. Full variable domain (remainder filled in from reference TRBV5-4 and TRBJ2-7): ETGVTQSPTHLIKTRGQQVTLRCSSQSGHNTVSWYQQALGQGPQFIFQYYREEENGRGNFPPRFSGLQFPNYSSELNVNALELDDSALYLCASSLEEEHYEQYFGPGTRLTVT.

This clone was seen a handful of times. This CDR3 reads CASTQSGGGYGYTF. DNA of the CDR3: TGTGCCAGCACCCAATCGGGGGGAGGCTATGGCTACACCTTC. The chain employs TRBV6-1 and TRBJ1-2; maybe TRBD1 (5 bases). The germline V gene encodes CDR1 MNHNS and CDR2 SASEGT. The V end was cut by 7 bases, the J end by 4 bases, with 16 bases between. This CDR3 contains 14 residues.

The chain recombines TRBV15 with TRBJ1-4, with D uncertain. Looked up from germline, CDR1 is LNHNV and CDR2 is YYDKDF (reference sequence). The length of the CDR3 is 18 residues. With 0 bases removed from V and 2 bases from J, the gap between germline ends came to 16 bases. The CDR3 loop reads CATSRDEASMPTNEKLFF. For the CDR3, the DNA is TGTGCCACCAGCAGAGATGAGGCATCAATGCCTACTAATGAAAAACTGTTTTTT.

The chain is built from TRBV5-4 and TRBJ2-7; D is uncertain. V was trimmed by 4 bases and J by 2 bases, leaving 16 bases between them. The germline V gene has CDR1 SGHNT and CDR2 YYREEE (reference sequence). The CDR3 is 15 amino acids. This CDR3 reads CASSLERIYPYEQYF. CDR3 DNA: TGTGCCAGCAGCCTAGAACGGATCTATCCCTACGAGCAGTACTTC.

V usage is TRBV27 and J usage is TRBJ2-1, with TRBD1 matching 8 bases. CDR3 length equals 14 residues. With V trimmed by 5 bases and J by 9 bases, 9 bases remained unmatched. Germline loops: CDR1 MNHEY, CDR2 SMNVEV (reference sequence). The CDR3: CASSPDREWIEQFF. Written as DNA, the CDR3 is TGTGCCAGCAGTCCGGACAGGGAGTGGATTGAGCAGTTCTTC.

This chain joins TRBV6-1 and TRBJ2-5; no firm D call. The CDR3 length is 11 residues. The germline V and J ends were trimmed by 5 bases and 2 bases, with 3 bases remaining between them. Germline V CDR1 and CDR2: MNHNS, SASEGT. The CDR3 nucleotides read TGTGCCAGCAGTCCACAAGAGACCCAGTACTTC. Translating gives CASSPQETQYF.

The V and J genes are TRBV10-1 and TRBJ2-1, with 13 bases identical to TRBD2. CDR3 length: 13 residues. V lost 10 bases, J lost 5 bases, and 2 bases stayed unmatched. CDR1 and CDR2 (germline): WNHNN, SYGVQD (reference sequence). The CDR3 DNA reads as TGCGCCACCGGACTAGCGGGAGACAATGAGCAGTTCTTC. This gives the protein CATGLAGDNEQFF.

This clone was found a few times. DNA of the CDR3: TGTGCCAGCAGCTTAGTGGGAGGGAAGTACAATGAGCAGTTCTTC. It encodes CASSLVGGKYNEQFF. The rearrangement links TRBV7-6 to TRBJ2-1; 7 bases are a match to TRBD2. V lost 1 base to trimming and J lost 4 bases; unmatched junction nucleotides: 4. Germline V lookup: CDR1 SGHVS, CDR2 FNYEAQ. This CDR3 has 15 amino acids.

The V gene is TRBV2, the J gene TRBJ2-5; D perhaps matches TRBD2 (5 bases). The V and J ends lost 6 bases and 2 bases respectively, with 10 bases between them. Germline loops: CDR1 SNHLY, CDR2 FYNNEI. There are 13 residues in the CDR3. CDR3 DNA sequence: TGTGCCAGCAGCCCACTAGAACAAGAGACCCAGTACTTC. The encoded protein is CASSPLEQETQYF. The complete variable domain, with remaining parts taken from reference TRBV2 and TRBJ2-5, reads EPEVTQTPSHQVTQMGQEVILRCVPISNHLYFYWYRQILGQKVEFLVSFYNNEISEKSEIFDDQFSVERPDGSNFTLKIRSTKLEDSAMYFCASSPLEQETQYFGPGTRLLVL.